Listed below are T cell receptor beta chains from one sample, sequenced in a study of T cells in Graves' hyperthyroidism and ophthalmopathy. A single record per CDR3 protein comes from TCRdb applying MiXCR to the multiplex PCR reads. The table lists hundreds of thousands of distinct CDR3 sequences, about 15% of them singletons. The sample taken for sequencing was blood. The receptors here all came from a woman between 18 and 30 years old with Graves' hyperthyroidism that later progressed to Graves' ophthalmopathy. CDR3s include the opening cysteine and the closing phenylalanine or tryptophan. A D gene is named only where the DNA matches it firmly. Rows give clone size only sometimes, using once, few, many, or a class for an expanded clone.

>once|.|TRBV7-9|16|TRBJ2-7
CASSSVFPAETYEQYF
TGTGCCAGCAGCTCCGTCTTCCCAGCGGAGACCTACGAGCAGTACTTC
>many|.|TRBV30|14|TRBJ2-1
CAWSIQGGFNEQFF
TGTGCCTGGAGTATCCAGGGGGGTTTCAATGAGCAGTTCTTC
>many|TRBD1|TRBV7-9|15|TRBJ1-1
CASSLRSGGNTEAFF
TGTGCCAGCAGCTTACGTTCAGGGGGCAACACTGAAGCTTTCTTT
>.|.|TRBV6-1|13|TRBJ2-1
CASSDQKTNEQFF
TGTGCCAGCAGTGACCAGAAGACCAATGAGCAGTTCTTC
>few|.|TRBV5-1|14|TRBJ2-3
CASSSDTWADTQYF
TGCGCCAGCAGCTCGGACACTTGGGCAGATACGCAGTATTTT
>few|TRBD1|TRBV4-3|15|TRBJ1-3
CASSQAGTGENTIYF
TGCGCCAGCAGCCAAGCCGGGACAGGAGAAAACACCATATATTTT
>few|.|TRBV20-1|15|TRBJ2-3
CSAIGVRGPTDTQYF
TGCAGTGCTATCGGGGTCCGAGGGCCCACAGATACGCAGTATTTT
>.|.|TRBV20-1|14|TRBJ2-2
CSAPRGSGTGELFF
TGCAGTGCCCCCCGAGGGAGTGGGACCGGGGAGCTGTTTTTT
>.|.|TRBV19|15|TRBJ2-7
CASSISRGDSYEQYF
TGTGCCAGTAGTATTAGCCGGGGTGACTCCTACGAGCAGTACTTC
>.|.|TRBV4-1|15|TRBJ2-1
CASSQPRGPYNEQFF
TGCGCCAGCAGCCAGCCGAGAGGGCCCTACAATGAGCAGTTCTTC
>.|TRBD2|TRBV28|13|TRBJ2-1
CASGTSGNNEQFF
TGTGCCAGCGGGACTAGCGGGAACAATGAGCAGTTCTTC
>many|.|TRBV5-1|14|TRBJ1-5
CASSLAPDNQPQHF
TGCGCCAGCAGCTTGGCCCCGGACAATCAGCCCCAGCATTTT
>many|TRBD2|TRBV20-1|16|TRBJ2-1
CSARAASGEVYNEQFF
TGCAGTGCTAGAGCGGCTAGCGGGGAGGTCTACAATGAGCAGTTCTTC
>few|.|TRBV28|14|TRBJ1-2
CASSSTGLVHGYTF
TGTGCCAGCAGTTCAACAGGGTTGGTTCATGGCTACACCTTC
>many|TRBD2|TRBV6-1|15|TRBJ2-2
CASSERGGDTGELFF
TGTGCCAGCAGTGAACGTGGGGGGGACACCGGGGAGCTGTTTTTT
>.|TRBD2|TRBV6-5|15|TRBJ2-1
CASSYGLAGPSEQFF
TGTGCCAGCAGTTACGGGCTAGCGGGTCCCAGCGAGCAGTTCTTC
>many|.|TRBV20-1|14|TRBJ1-1
CSASRGGGGLEAFF
TGCAGTGCCAGCCGTGGCGGAGGGGGTCTTGAAGCTTTCTTT
>many|.|TRBV27|14|TRBJ2-3
CASSLNRVGDTQYF
TGTGCCAGCAGCTTGAACAGGGTAGGAGATACGCAGTATTTT
>many|TRBD2|TRBV12-3/TRBV12-4|16|TRBJ2-1
CASSSHLGLAVNEQFF
TGTGCCAGCAGTTCCCACCTGGGACTAGCGGTCAATGAGCAGTTCTTC
>many|TRBD1|TRBV11-2|15|TRBJ1-1
CASSVTGGLNTEAFF
TGTGCCAGCAGCGTTACAGGGGGCCTGAACACTGAAGCTTTCTTT
>.|.|TRBV18|15|TRBJ1-2
CASSPLWGRNYGYTF
TGTGCCAGCTCACCACTATGGGGGCGGAACTATGGCTACACCTTC
>many|.|TRBV13|16|TRBJ1-3
CASSLGRFRSGNTIYF
TGTGCCAGCAGCTTAGGGCGGTTTCGCTCTGGAAACACCATATATTTT
>few|.|TRBV28|12|TRBJ1-2
CASSPRAVGYTF
TGTGCCAGCAGTCCCCGTGCGGTTGGCTACACCTTC
>many|TRBD1|TRBV28|16|TRBJ2-3
CASSLSGQGATDTQYF
TGTGCCAGCAGTCTTAGCGGACAGGGGGCCACAGATACGCAGTATTTT
>.|.|TRBV20-1|13|TRBJ2-7
CSARDVGTGEQYF
TGCAGTGCTAGAGATGTAGGCACAGGTGAGCAGTACTTC
>many|.|TRBV5-1|15|TRBJ2-1
CASSLGSRVDNEQFF
TGCGCCAGCAGCTTGGGGAGCAGGGTCGACAATGAGCAGTTCTTC
>.|.|TRBV6-1|12|TRBJ1-3
CASSVLGNTIYF
TGTGCCAGCAGTGTCCTAGGGAACACCATATATTTT
>many|.|TRBV15|14|TRBJ1-1
CATSRVRVNTEAFF
TGTGCCACCAGCAGAGTACGGGTTAACACTGAAGCTTTCTTT
>few|.|TRBV4-2|15|TRBJ2-1
CASSQDQGVYNEQFF
TGTGCCAGCAGCCAAGATCAAGGTGTCTACAATGAGCAGTTCTTC
>few|TRBD1|TRBV20-1|17|TRBJ2-7
CSARDDFRDRVPYEQYF
TGCAGTGCTAGAGACGACTTCCGGGACAGGGTACCCTACGAGCAGTACTTC
>few|.|TRBV7-8|15|TRBJ2-1
CASSPPIHAYNEQFF
TGTGCCAGCAGCCCCCCGATTCACGCCTACAATGAGCAGTTCTTC
>many|TRBD2|TRBV11-2|17|TRBJ2-7
CASSLVASGPTPYEQYF
TGTGCCAGCAGCTTAGTGGCTAGCGGGCCGACCCCGTACGAGCAGTACTTC
>many|.|TRBV7-2|18|TRBJ2-1
CASSLRWGPMSSYNEQFF
TGTGCCAGCAGCTTGCGATGGGGGCCGATGAGCTCCTACAATGAGCAGTTCTTC
>few|.|TRBV20-1|16|TRBJ1-5
CSAKRRVRAPNQPQHF
TGCAGTGCGAAGCGGAGGGTGCGGGCCCCTAATCAGCCCCAGCATTTT
>many|TRBD2|TRBV2|15|TRBJ2-3
CASRVSGSGTDTQYF
TGTGCCAGCAGAGTTAGCGGGAGTGGCACAGATACGCAGTATTTT
>many|.|TRBV2|14|TRBJ1-4
CASSEVSGDEKLFF
TGTGCCAGCAGTGAAGTGTCAGGGGATGAAAAACTGTTTTTT
>.|.|TRBV12-3/TRBV12-4|16|TRBJ1-5
CASSFIGGHSNQPQHF
TGTGCCAGCAGTTTTATTGGCGGACATAGCAATCAGCCCCAGCATTTT
>many|.|TRBV7-3|13|TRBJ1-1
CASSPKTLEEAFF
TGTGCCAGCAGCCCGAAGACACTTGAAGAAGCTTTCTTT
>many|TRBD1|TRBV13|17|TRBJ2-5
CASSLILGQGHQETQYF
TGTGCCAGCAGCTTAATCCTAGGACAGGGCCATCAAGAGACCCAGTACTTC
>.|.|TRBV4-3|16|TRBJ2-1
CASSQDTQEFYNEQFF
TGCGCCAGCAGCCAAGATACGCAGGAATTCTACAATGAGCAGTTCTTC
>few|.|TRBV2|13|TRBJ2-3
CASSETHRGTQYF
TGTGCCAGCAGTGAAACGCACCGGGGTACGCAGTATTTT
>.|.|TRBV29-1|11|TRBJ1-2
CSVAGDDGYTF
TGCAGCGTTGCTGGGGACGATGGCTACACCTTC
>many|.|TRBV10-3|12|TRBJ1-1
CAISGGSPRAFF
TGTGCCATCAGTGGGGGTTCACCGCGAGCTTTCTTT
>many|TRBD2|TRBV11-2|16|TRBJ2-1
CASSPPPSGRHNEQFF
TGTGCCAGCAGCCCGCCCCCTAGCGGGAGACACAATGAGCAGTTCTTC
>few|TRBD1|TRBV5-1|17|TRBJ2-6
CASSLTAGGSGANVLTF
TGCGCCAGCAGCTTGACAGCAGGGGGCTCTGGGGCCAACGTCCTGACTTTC
>.|.|TRBV4-2|15|TRBJ2-3
CASSQFGGGTDTQYF
TGTGCCAGCAGCCAATTCGGTGGCGGCACAGATACGCAGTATTTT